One T cell receptor (beta chain) is described in this entry. The antigen it binds to is not known. Base qualities were left out, and no much larger clone turns up one base away. The sample belongs to a study of vaccination effects on CD4 cells after COVID-19 (dated by TCRdb to 2021 to 2024). Regarding the study in general: Each participant received two doses of an mRNA SARS-CoV-2 vaccine, either BNT162b2 or mRNA-1273. Pre-vaccine samples were collected from two convalescent patients 16 days and one week before the first dose, corresponding to 142 and 148 days after COVID-19 diagnosis. SARS-CoV-2 spike-specific CD4+ TCR repertoires from before and after mRNA vaccination were compared in COVID-19 convalescent patients and in infection-naive vaccine recipients. Altogether, around ten COVID-19 convalescent patients and several SARS-CoV-2-naive healthy vaccine recipients made up the full study. Cultures from other donors in the study were sequenced using the Oncomine TCR Beta short-read assay on an Illumina iSeq 100.

The ViraFEST assay stimulated PBMC with viral peptide pools and then used TCR sequencing to identify antigen-specific CD4+ T cell clonotypes by expansion. After around eleven days of culture, CD4+ T cells were isolated with the EasySep CD4+ T cell isolation kit. PCR-confirmed SARS-CoV-2 infection had occurred in convalescent patients between March and December 2020, before the Alpha, Beta and Delta variants emerged in the United States. Each well held fewer than 2.5 million PBMC cultured in IMDM containing roughly 5.1% human AB serum, roughly 9.9 IU/ml IL-2 and gentamicin, along with 8 to 10 ug/ml peptides. Half of the culture medium was replaced with fresh IL-2-containing medium on days 3 and 7. Unless noted otherwise, every peptide stimulation condition was grown in triplicate wells. Using Ficoll-Paque Plus gradient centrifugation, PBMC were separated from whole blood and then either used fresh or cryopreserved at -140C. The overlapping peptide pools covered the spike proteins of SARS-CoV-2 and of the common cold coronaviruses HCoV-NL63, HCoV-OC43 and HCoV-229E. Genomic DNA was extracted from cultured CD4+ T cells with the QIAamp micro DNA kit.

What the work shows at the level of the full study, not this receptor alone: For convalescent patients, new clones induced by the vaccine made up most of the post-vaccine spike-reactive repertoire, and these new clones were largely distinct from the clones induced by infection. Marked clonal contraction was observed in both infection-induced and vaccine-induced clones at late post-vaccination timepoints, consistent with waning T cell responses. Only a small number of convalescent patients were included, and no early post-infection timepoints were available, which limited the study.

Library creation used the immunoSEQ multiplex PCR assay. DNA from the CD4+ T cells that had been cultured and isolated underwent TCR beta CDR3 sequencing. On the authors' methods: Non-productive TCR sequences were removed and reads were trimmed to the CDR3 region, keeping CDR3s of at least 7 amino acids. The MANAFEST web app was used to pick out antigen-specific clonotypes by comparing their expansion in peptide wells with that in reference cultures. Positive clones required FDR<0.05 expansion versus reference and all other wells, odds ratio above 5, and frequency above 0.1% in two replicate wells. Clonotypes significantly expanded in SARS-CoV-2 spike wells and in at least one common cold coronavirus spike condition were defined as cross-reactive. CDR3 similarity was assessed by Levenshtein distance with the stringdist R package, and unrooted trees were built with ape in R 3.6.1. TCRdb's version of the immuneACCESS table is confined to in-frame rearrangements and falls short of the full clone set. An unresolved V gene accounts for under half of the shortfall where checked; the remainder is of unknown origin. V and J calls and clone size follow that table, whereas D and trimming were derived from the DNA. The sample contains roughly 35,000 clones, approximately 72% of them found a single time. Of the sample, over 15% is held by the ten largest clones.

This clonotype was obtained from a human donor who had a prior SARS-CoV-2 infection. Specimen: CD4+ T cells from PBMCs cultured with HCoV-NL63 spike peptides, collected before COVID-19 vaccination. The sample's cell subset or site label, in plain terms: HCoV-NL63 spike overlapping peptide pool stimulation.

CDR3 loop: CATSRDYRNEQFF. In nucleotide form, the sequence is TGTGCCACCAGCAGAGATTATCGCAATGAGCAGTTCTTC. The rearranged segments are TRBV15 and TRBJ2-1; the D gene is not confidently resolved. CDR3 length: 13 amino acids, cysteine to phenylalanine. Only CDR3 DNA remains: 39 bases, in frame from the first base. Looking up the germline V gene (reference sequence) yields CDR1 LNHNV and CDR2 YYDKDF. The junction carries 6 bases between V and J, which are trimmed by 0 bases and 6 bases respectively.